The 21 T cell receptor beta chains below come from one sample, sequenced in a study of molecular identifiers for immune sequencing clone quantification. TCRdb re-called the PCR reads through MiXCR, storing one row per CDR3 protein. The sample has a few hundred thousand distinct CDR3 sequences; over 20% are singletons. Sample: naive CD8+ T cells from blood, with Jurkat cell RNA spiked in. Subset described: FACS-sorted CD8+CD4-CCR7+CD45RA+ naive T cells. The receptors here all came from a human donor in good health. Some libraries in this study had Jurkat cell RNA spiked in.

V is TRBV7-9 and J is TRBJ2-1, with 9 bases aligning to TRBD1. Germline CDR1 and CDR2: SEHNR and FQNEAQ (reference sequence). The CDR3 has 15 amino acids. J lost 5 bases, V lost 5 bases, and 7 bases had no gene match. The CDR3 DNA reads TGTGCCAGCAGCCGAAGCTGGACAGGGGACAATGAGCAGTTCTTC. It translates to CASSRSWTGDNEQFF.

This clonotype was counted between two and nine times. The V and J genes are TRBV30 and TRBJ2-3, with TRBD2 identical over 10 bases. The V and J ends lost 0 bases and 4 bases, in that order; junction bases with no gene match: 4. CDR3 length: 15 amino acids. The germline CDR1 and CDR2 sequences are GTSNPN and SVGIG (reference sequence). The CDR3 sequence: CAWSVGAGGADTQYF. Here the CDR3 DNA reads TGTGCCTGGAGTGTAGGAGCGGGGGGGGCAGATACGCAGTATTTT.

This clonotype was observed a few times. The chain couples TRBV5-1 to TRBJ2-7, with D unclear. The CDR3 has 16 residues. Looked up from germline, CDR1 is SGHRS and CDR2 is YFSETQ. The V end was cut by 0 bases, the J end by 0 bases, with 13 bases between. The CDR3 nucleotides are TGCGCCAGCAGCTTGGTTGTGACAATGAGCTCCTACGAGCAGTACTTC. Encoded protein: CASSLVVTMSSYEQYF.

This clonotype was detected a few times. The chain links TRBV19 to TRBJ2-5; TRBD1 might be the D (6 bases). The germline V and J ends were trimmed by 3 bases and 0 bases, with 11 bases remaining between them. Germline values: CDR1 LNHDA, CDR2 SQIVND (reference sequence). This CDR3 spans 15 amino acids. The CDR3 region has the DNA TGTGCCAGTAGTATCCTCGGACAGAACCAAGAGACCCAGTACTTC. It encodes CASSILGQNQETQYF.

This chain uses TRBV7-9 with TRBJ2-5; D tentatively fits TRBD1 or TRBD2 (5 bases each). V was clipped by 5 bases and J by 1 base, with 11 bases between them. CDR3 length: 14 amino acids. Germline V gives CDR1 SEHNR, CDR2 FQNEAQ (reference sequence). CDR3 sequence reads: CASSPGAAQETQYF. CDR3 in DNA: TGTGCCAGCAGCCCCGGGGCGGCCCAAGAGACCCAGTACTTC.

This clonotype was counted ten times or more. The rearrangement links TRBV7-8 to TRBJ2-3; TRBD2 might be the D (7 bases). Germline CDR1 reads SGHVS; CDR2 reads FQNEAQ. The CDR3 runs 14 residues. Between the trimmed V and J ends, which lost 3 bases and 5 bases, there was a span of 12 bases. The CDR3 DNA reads TGTGCCAGCAGCTTCGGGGGGCCTTTAGATACGCAGTATTTT. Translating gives CASSFGGPLDTQYF.

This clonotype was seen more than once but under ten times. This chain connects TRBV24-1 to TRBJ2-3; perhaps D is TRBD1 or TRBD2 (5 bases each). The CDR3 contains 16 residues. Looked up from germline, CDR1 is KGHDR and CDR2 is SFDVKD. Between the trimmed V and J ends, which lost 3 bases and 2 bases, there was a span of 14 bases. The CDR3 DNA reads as TGTGCCACCAGTGATGAAACTGGGACCCTCACAGATACGCAGTATTTT. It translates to CATSDETGTLTDTQYF.

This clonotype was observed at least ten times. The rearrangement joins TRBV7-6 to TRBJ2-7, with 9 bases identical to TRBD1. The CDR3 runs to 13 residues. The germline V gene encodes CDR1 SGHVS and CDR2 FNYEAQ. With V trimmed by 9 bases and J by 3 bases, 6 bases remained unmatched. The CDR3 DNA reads TGTGCCAGTGCACAGGGGGCTGTCTACGAGCAGTACTTC. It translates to CASAQGAVYEQYF.

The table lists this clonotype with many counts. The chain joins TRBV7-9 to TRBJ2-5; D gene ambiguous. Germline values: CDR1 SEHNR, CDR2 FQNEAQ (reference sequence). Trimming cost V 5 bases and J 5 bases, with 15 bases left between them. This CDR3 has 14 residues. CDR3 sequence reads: CASSPTLSMETQYF. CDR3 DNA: TGTGCCAGCAGCCCCACTCTCTCGATGGAGACCCAGTACTTC.

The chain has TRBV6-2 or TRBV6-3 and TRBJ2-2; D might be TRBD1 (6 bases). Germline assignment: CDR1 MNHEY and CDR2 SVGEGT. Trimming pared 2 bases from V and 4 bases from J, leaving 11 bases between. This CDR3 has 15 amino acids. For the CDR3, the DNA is TGTGCCAGCAGTTACCCCGGACAGAGCACCGGGGAGCTGTTTTTT. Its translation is CASSYPGQSTGELFF.

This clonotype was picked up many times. CDR3 bases: TGCAGGTACGAGGGTGGCACTGAAGCTTTCTTT. Translated, it gives CRYEGGTEAFF. The J gene is TRBJ1-1, the V gene TRBV20-1; D ambiguous. Germline CDR1 reads DFQATT; CDR2 reads SNEGSKA (reference sequence). The CDR3 length is 11 residues.

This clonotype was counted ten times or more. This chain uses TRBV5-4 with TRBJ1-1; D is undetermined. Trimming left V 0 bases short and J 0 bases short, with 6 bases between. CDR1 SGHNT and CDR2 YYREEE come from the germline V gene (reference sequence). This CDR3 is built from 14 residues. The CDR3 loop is CASSLDGMNTEAFF. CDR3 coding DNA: TGTGCCAGCAGCTTGGACGGCATGAACACTGAAGCTTTCTTT.

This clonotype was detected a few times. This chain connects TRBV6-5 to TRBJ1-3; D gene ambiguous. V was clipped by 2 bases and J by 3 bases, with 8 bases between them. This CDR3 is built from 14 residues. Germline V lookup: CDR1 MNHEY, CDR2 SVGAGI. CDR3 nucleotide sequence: TGTGCCAGCAGTTACAGGGTCTATGGAAACACCATATATTTT. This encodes CASSYRVYGNTIYF.

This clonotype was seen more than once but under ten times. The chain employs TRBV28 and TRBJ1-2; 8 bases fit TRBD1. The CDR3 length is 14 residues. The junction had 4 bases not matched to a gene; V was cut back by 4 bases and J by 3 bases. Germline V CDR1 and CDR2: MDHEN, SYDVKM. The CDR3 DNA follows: TGTGCCAGCAGTTACAGGGGGGGTTACTATGGCTACACCTTC. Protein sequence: CASSYRGGYYGYTF.

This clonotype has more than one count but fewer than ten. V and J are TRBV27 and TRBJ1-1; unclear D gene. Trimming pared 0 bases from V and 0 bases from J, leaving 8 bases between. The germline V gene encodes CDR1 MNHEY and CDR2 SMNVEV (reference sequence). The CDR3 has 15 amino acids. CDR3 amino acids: CASSLSGWMNTEAFF. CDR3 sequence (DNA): TGTGCCAGCAGTTTATCTGGTTGGATGAACACTGAAGCTTTCTTT.

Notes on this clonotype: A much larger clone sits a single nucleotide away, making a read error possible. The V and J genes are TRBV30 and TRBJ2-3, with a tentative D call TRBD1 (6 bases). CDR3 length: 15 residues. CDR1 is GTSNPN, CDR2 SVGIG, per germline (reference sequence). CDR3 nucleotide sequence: TGTGCCCGGAGAATCCTGAGGGGGTACACAGATACGCAGTATTTT. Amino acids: CARRILRGYTDTQYF. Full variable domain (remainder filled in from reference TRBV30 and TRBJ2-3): SQTIHQWPATLVQPVGSPLSLECTVEGTSNPNLYWYRQAAGRGLQLLFYSVGIGQISSEVPQNLSASRPQDRQFILSSKKLLLSDSGFYLCARRILRGYTDTQYFGPGTRLTVL.

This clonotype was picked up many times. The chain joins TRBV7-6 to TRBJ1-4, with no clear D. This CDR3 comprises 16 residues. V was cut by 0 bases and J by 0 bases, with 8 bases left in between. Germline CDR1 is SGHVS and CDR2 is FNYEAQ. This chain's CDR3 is CASSLAGSPTNEKLFF. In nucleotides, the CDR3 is TGTGCCAGCAGCTTAGCGGGCAGTCCAACTAATGAAAAACTGTTTTTT.

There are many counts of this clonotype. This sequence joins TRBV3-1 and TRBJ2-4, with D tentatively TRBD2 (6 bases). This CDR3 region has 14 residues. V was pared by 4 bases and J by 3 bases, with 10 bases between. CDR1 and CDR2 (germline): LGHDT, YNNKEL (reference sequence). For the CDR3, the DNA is TGTGCCAGCAGCCCGCGGGACGGCAAAAACATTCAGTACTTC. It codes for CASSPRDGKNIQYF.

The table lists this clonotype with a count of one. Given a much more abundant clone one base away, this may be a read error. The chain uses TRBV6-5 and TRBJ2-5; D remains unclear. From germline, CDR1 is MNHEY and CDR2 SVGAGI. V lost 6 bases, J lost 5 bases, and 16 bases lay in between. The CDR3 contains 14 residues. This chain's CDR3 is CASSHERVRETQYF. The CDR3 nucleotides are TGTGCCAGCAGCCACGAACGGGTCCGGGAGACCCAGTACTTC.

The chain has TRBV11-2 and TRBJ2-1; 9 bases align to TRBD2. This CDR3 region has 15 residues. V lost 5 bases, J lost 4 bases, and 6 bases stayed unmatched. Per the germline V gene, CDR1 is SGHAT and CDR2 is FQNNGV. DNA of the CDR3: TGTGCCAGCAGCCACACTAGCGGGCCTTACAATGAGCAGTTCTTC. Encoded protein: CASSHTSGPYNEQFF.

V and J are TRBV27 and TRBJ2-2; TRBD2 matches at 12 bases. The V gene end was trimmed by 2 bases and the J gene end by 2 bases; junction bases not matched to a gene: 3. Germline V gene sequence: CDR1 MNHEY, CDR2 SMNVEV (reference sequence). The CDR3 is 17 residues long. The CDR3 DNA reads TGTGCCAGCAGTTTACTAGCGGGGGGGGCCAACACCGGGGAGCTGTTTTTT. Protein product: CASSLLAGGANTGELFF.